Listed here are 21 T cell receptor beta chains from one sample, sequenced in a study of blood T cells in healthy people across ages. A second PCR, run for roughly 7 to 11 cycles, used a sample-barcoded 5' primer plus a J-beta primer mix. TCRdb re-called the 5' RACE reads with MiXCR, one entry per CDR3 protein. The data contain 550,000 to 700,000 distinct CDR3 sequences, roughly a quarter of them singletons. Sequences were obtained from blood. All receptors come from a woman in her 70s in good health.

This chain joins TRBV7-9 and TRBJ2-6, with 8 bases lining up with TRBD1. Trimming at V came to 2 bases and at J to 4 bases, leaving 10 bases not matched to a gene. The length of the CDR3 is 18 residues. Germline V CDR1 and CDR2: SEHNR, FQNEAQ (reference sequence). CDR3 bases: TGTGCCAGCAGCTTAAGTGGGACAGGTCGTGGGGGGGCCAACGTCCTGACTTTC. The encoded protein is CASSLSGTGRGGANVLTF.

DNA of the CDR3: TGTGCCAGTCACTCCCAGGGGTATAGCTCCTACAATGAGCAGTTCTTC. Translated: CASHSQGYSSYNEQFF. This chain joins TRBV27 and TRBJ2-1; a possible D gene is TRBD1 (6 bases). Germline assignment: CDR1 MNHEY and CDR2 SMNVEV (reference sequence). The length of the CDR3 is 16 residues. V dropped 9 bases and J dropped 0 bases, with 18 bases sitting between them.

This chain joins TRBV29-1 and TRBJ2-5; 12 bases align to TRBD2. Unmatched junction bases numbered 2, after V lost 5 bases and J lost 4 bases. The germline gives CDR1 SQVTM, CDR2 ANQGSEA. This CDR3 spans 13 amino acids. The CDR3 DNA reads TGCAGCGTTAGACTAGCGGGGGTAGAGACCCAGTACTTC. Amino acid sequence: CSVRLAGVETQYF.

This clonotype was picked up a small number of times. This chain connects TRBV7-9 to TRBJ1-1; perhaps TRBD1 as D (6 bases). The CDR3 length is 13 residues. V lost 9 bases and J lost 0, with 11 bases in between. Germline V gene sequence: CDR1 SEHNR, CDR2 FQNEAQ (reference sequence). The chain's CDR3 is CASKTGLNTEAFF. The CDR3 nucleotides read TGTGCCAGTAAAACAGGGTTGAACACTGAAGCTTTCTTT.

V gene TRBV5-1 combines with J gene TRBJ2-1; D remains unclear. Near its end, the DNA agrees better with TRBJ2-5, so the J call may be wrong. Germline V gives CDR1 SGHRS, CDR2 YFSETQ. The CDR3 totals 16 residues. The CDR3 sequence: CASSMGFARIQETQYF. The CDR3, as DNA: TGCGCCAGCAGCATGGGCTTCGCGCGGATACAAGAGACCCAGTACTTC.

Ten or more counts support this clonotype. The DNA of the CDR3 is TGTGCCAGCAGAATTGGAAGGGCCATCCAAGAGACCCAGTACTTC. Translating it yields CASRIGRAIQETQYF. The chain recombines TRBV6-2 or TRBV6-3 with TRBJ2-5; D unclear. The CDR3 contains 15 residues. The germline V gene encodes CDR1 MNHEY and CDR2 SVGEGT. The V and J ends lost 6 bases and 1 base respectively, with 15 bases between them.

This clonotype came up a few times. The chain employs TRBV7-2 and TRBJ2-5; TRBD2 aligns across 11 bases. The J call may be incorrect, as the DNA end agrees better with TRBJ2-1. CDR3 length: 16 residues. CDR1 and CDR2 from the germline V gene are SGHTA and FQGNSA. The DNA of the CDR3 is TGTGCCAGCAGCTACCCCGGGGGACTAGCGGTAAATGAGCAGTTCTTC. Its protein product is CASSYPGGLAVNEQFF.

The rearrangement uses TRBV20-1 and TRBJ2-3; TRBD1 matches 8 bases. The trim removed 3 bases at V and 10 bases at J, leaving 9 bases unmatched. The CDR3 is 13 amino acids. The germline gives CDR1 DFQATT, CDR2 SNEGSKA (reference sequence). The CDR3 sequence: CSASRQGPGAQYF. The CDR3, as DNA: TGCAGTGCTAGTAGACAGGGGCCCGGGGCGCAGTATTTT.

This clonotype was seen a few times. This chain joins TRBV5-5 and TRBJ2-1; TRBD1 might be the D (5 bases). Germline CDR1 and CDR2: SGHKS and YYEKEE (reference sequence). Trimming removed 4 bases from V and 6 bases from J, with 14 bases in between. This CDR3 is built from 14 residues. CDR3 nucleotides: TGTGCCAGCAGCCGGACCTCAGGGTCCAATGAGCAGTTCTTC. Protein product: CASSRTSGSNEQFF.

V gene TRBV7-6 combines with J gene TRBJ2-7; D is undetermined. V lost 5 bases to trimming and J lost 2 bases, with 16 bases between them. CDR1 SGHVS and CDR2 FNYEAQ come from the germline V gene. The CDR3 has 15 residues. The CDR3 region has the DNA TGTGCCAGCAGCCCTTCCCTCCTCCAGGCCTACGAGCAGTACTTC. Translation: CASSPSLLQAYEQYF.

The chain recombines TRBV19 with TRBJ1-2; no clear D. The CDR3 length is 15 residues. V was trimmed by 7 bases and J by 4 bases, leaving 19 bases between them. Per the germline V gene, CDR1 is LNHDA and CDR2 is SQIVND (reference sequence). The CDR3: CASTLREGSVYGYTF. CDR3 coding DNA: TGTGCCAGTACTCTCCGGGAAGGCTCTGTCTATGGCTACACCTTC.

This clonotype was recorded a few times. The chain couples TRBV4-3 to TRBJ1-2, with D possibly matching TRBD1 (5 bases). CDR3 size: 14 residues. Germline loops: CDR1 LGHNA, CDR2 YSLEER. CDR3 loop: CHSGTVGPSYGYTF. DNA of the CDR3: TGCCATAGTGGGACCGTGGGGCCCAGCTATGGCTACACCTTC.

The chain employs TRBV6-2 or TRBV6-3 and TRBJ2-5; TRBD1 might be the D (6 bases). The DNA end favors TRBJ2-7, so the J call may be wrong. This CDR3 is 18 amino acids long. Germline V CDR1 and CDR2: MNHEY, SVGEGT. The CDR3 is CASSYHIQPGHQFYEQYF. The CDR3 DNA follows: TGTGCCAGCAGTTACCACATACAGCCGGGACACCAGTTCTACGAGCAGTACTTC.

This clonotype has more than one count but fewer than ten. This chain uses TRBV6-1 with TRBJ2-1, with D maybe TRBD2 (7 bases). V lost 2 bases, J lost 7 bases, and 15 bases lay in between. This CDR3 is 15 amino acids long. The germline gives CDR1 MNHNS, CDR2 SASEGT. CDR3 sequence: CASSEHGGARNEQFF. The CDR3 bases are TGTGCCAGCAGTGAACATGGGGGGGCAAGGAATGAGCAGTTCTTC.

J is TRBJ1-1 and V is TRBV7-2; TRBD1 matches 8 bases. Germline values: CDR1 SGHTA, CDR2 FQGNSA. This CDR3 has 14 residues. The junction had 8 bases not matched to a gene; V was cut back by 5 bases and J by 6 bases. Here the CDR3 DNA reads TGTGCCAGCAGCACCAGGACAGGGACGGCTGAAGCTTTCTTT. It translates to CASSTRTGTAEAFF.

Only a few counts were recorded for this clonotype. The rearrangement links TRBV9 to TRBJ1-4; tentative D call: TRBD1 (5 bases). There are 14 residues in the CDR3. CDR1 and CDR2 from the germline V gene are SGDLS and YYNGEE. The germline V and J ends were trimmed by 8 bases and 7 bases, with 18 bases remaining between them. CDR3 protein: CASGASGVAEKLFF. The CDR3 nucleotides read TGTGCCAGTGGGGCTTCGGGGGTTGCTGAAAAACTGTTTTTT.

This clonotype turned up a few times. The genes are TRBV4-1 and TRBJ2-5; D uncertain. The CDR3 spans 15 residues. The V end lost 0 bases, the J end lost 2 bases, and 10 bases lay between the germline ends. The germline CDR1 and CDR2 sequences are MGHRA and YSYEKL. In nucleotides, the CDR3 is TGCGCCAGCAGCCAAGATCCTGGCAGACAAGAGACCCAGTACTTC. It encodes CASSQDPGRQETQYF.

This clonotype was seen a handful of times. The gene calls are TRBV6-2 or TRBV6-3 and TRBJ2-4; 12 nucleotides line up with TRBD1. Germline values: CDR1 MNHEY, CDR2 SVGEGT. The CDR3 spans 15 residues. The V and J ends lost 8 bases and 6 bases, in that order; junction bases with no gene match: 8. CDR3 in DNA: TGTGCCAGCCGCGCGGGGACAGGGGGCCGAAACATTCAGTACTTC. It specifies CASRAGTGGRNIQYF.

This clonotype was seen only a few times. The V gene is TRBV7-2, the J gene TRBJ1-2; the match to TRBD1 covers 7 bases. Germline CDR1 is SGHTA and CDR2 is FQGNSA. This CDR3 comprises 13 residues. Unmatched junction bases numbered 6, after V lost 5 bases and J lost 6 bases. The CDR3 region is CASSKKQGDGYTF. For the CDR3, the DNA is TGTGCCAGCAGCAAAAAGCAGGGGGATGGCTACACCTTC.

This sequence joins TRBV6-6 and TRBJ2-7; possibly TRBD1 for D (6 bases). The V end lost 0 bases, the J end lost 1 base, and 13 bases lay between the germline ends. The CDR3 extends over 16 amino acids. Germline V gene sequence: CDR1 MNHNY, CDR2 SVGAGI (reference sequence). CDR3 in amino acids: CASSYSMGGQSYEQYF. The CDR3, as DNA: TGTGCCAGCAGTTACTCGATGGGTGGACAGTCCTACGAGCAGTACTTC.

V gene TRBV7-2 combines with J gene TRBJ2-7; D ambiguous. This CDR3 comprises 15 residues. Trimming left V 5 bases short and J 5 bases short, with 19 bases between. The V gene's germline CDR1 is SGHTA and CDR2 FQGNSA. CDR3 loop: CASSLPLTLIHEQYF. CDR3 in DNA: TGTGCCAGCAGCCTGCCCCTCACCCTTATCCACGAGCAGTACTTC. The full variable domain, completed using reference TRBV7-2 and TRBJ2-7, is GAGVSQSPSNKVTEKGKDVELRCDPISGHTALYWYRQSLGQGLEFLIYFQGNSAPDKSGLPSDRFSAERTGGSVSTLTIQRTQQEDSAVYLCASSLPLTLIHEQYFGPGTRLTVT.